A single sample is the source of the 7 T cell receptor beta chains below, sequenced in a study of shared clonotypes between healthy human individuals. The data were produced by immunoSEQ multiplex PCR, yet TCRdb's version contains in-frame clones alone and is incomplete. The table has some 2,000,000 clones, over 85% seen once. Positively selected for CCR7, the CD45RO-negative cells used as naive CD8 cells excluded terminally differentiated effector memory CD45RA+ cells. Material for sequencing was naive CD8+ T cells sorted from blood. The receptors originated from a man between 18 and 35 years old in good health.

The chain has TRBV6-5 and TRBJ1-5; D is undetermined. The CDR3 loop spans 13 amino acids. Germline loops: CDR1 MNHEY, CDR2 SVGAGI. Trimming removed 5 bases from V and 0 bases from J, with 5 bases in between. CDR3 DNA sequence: TGTGCCAGCAGTGCTCCTAGCAATCAGCCCCAGCATTTT. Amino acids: CASSAPSNQPQHF.

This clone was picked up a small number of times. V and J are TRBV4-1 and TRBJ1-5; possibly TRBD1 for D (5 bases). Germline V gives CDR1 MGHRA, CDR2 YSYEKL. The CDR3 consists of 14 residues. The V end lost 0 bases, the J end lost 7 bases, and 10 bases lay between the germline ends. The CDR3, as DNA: TGCGCCAGCAGCCAAGATAAAGGGGACCAGCCCCAGCATTTT. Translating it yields CASSQDKGDQPQHF.

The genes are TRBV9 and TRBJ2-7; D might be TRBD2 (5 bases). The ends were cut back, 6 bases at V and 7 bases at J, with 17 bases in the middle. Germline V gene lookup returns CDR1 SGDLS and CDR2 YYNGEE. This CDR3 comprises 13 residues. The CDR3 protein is CASTRNDGGEQYF. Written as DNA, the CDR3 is TGTGCCAGCACTAGGAACGACGGAGGAGAGCAGTACTTC.

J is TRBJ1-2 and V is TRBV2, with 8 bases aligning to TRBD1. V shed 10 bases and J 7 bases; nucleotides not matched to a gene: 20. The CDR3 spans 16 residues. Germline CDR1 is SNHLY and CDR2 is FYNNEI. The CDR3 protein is CATLANVNGQGIGYTF. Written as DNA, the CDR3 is TGTGCCACCCTCGCTAACGTGAACGGACAGGGAATTGGCTACACCTTC.

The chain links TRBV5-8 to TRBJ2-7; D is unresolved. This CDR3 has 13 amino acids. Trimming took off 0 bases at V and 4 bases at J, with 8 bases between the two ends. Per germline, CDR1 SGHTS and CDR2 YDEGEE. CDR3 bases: TGTGCCAGCAGCTTGGCGGCTTTGTACGAGCAGTACTTC. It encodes CASSLAALYEQYF. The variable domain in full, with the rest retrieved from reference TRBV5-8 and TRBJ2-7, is EAGVTQSPTHLIKTRGQQATLRCSPISGHTSVYWYQQALGLGLQFLLWYDEGEERNRGNFPPRFSGRQFPNYSSELNVNALELEDSALYLCASSLAALYEQYFGPGTRLTVT.

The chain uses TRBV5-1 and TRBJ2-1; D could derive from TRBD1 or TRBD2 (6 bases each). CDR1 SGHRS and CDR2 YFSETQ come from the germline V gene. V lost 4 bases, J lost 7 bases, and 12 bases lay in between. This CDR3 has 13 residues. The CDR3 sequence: CASSPGGGNEQFF. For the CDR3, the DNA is TGCGCCAGCAGCCCTGGAGGGGGAAATGAGCAGTTCTTC.

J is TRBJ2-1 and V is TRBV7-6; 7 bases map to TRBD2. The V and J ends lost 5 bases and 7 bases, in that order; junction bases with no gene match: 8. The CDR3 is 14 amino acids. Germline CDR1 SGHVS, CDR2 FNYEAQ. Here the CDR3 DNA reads TGTGCCAGCAGCCTAATGGGGAGGGATAATGAGCAGTTCTTC. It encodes CASSLMGRDNEQFF.